This T cell receptor beta chain is from a study of T cell responses to AZD1222 COVID-19 vaccine. Points from the study as a whole: There were mostly white British donors and more females than males, and clonal diversity was possibly underestimated.

Method: immunoSEQ multiplex PCR; TCRdb's copy keeps in-frame clones and lacks some. The sample lists roughly 120,000 clones; approximately 90% were seen once. Only one count was recorded for this clone. Its antigen is still unknown. V lost 0 bases and J lost 8, with 2 bases in between. This CDR3 region has 11 residues. Germline loops: CDR1 SGHRS, CDR2 YFSETQ. Sequences were derived from peripheral blood, sampled 28 days after the second AZD1222 dose. The sequence was obtained from an adult who received the AZD1222 COVID-19 vaccine. This chain joins TRBV5-1 and TRBJ1-4; D not resolved. The CDR3 nucleotides are TGCGCCAGCAGCTTGGGAGAAAAACTGTTTTTT. As protein: CASSLGEKLFF.